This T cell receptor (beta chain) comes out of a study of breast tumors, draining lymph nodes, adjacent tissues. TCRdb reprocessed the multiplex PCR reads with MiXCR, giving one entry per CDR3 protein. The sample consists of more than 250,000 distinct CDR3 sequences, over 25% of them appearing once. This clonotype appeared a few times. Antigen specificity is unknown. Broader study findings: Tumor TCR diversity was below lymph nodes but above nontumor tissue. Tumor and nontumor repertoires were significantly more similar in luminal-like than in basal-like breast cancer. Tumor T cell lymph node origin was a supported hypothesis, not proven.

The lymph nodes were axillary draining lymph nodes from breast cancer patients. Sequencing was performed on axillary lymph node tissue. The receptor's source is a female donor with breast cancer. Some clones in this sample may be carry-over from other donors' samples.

In nucleotides, the CDR3 is TGCAGTGCTAGATCAAGGGACTATGCCTCCGAGCAGTACTTC. Protein: CSARSRDYASEQYF. The chain joins TRBV20-1 to TRBJ2-7, with 7 bases identical to TRBD2. The junction had 10 bases not matched to a gene; V was cut back by 2 bases and J by 6 bases. This CDR3 is built from 14 residues. Germline CDR1 is DFQATT and CDR2 is SNEGSKA (reference sequence).